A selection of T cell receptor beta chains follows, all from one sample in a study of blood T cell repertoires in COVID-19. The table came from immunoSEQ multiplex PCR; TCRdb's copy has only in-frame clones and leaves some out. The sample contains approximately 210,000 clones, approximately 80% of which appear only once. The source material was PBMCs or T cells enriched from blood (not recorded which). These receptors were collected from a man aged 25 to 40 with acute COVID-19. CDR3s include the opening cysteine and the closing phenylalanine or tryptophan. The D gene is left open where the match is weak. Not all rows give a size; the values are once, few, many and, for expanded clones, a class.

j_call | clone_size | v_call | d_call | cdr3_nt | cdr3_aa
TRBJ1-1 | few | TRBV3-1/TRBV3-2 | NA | TGTGCCAGCAGCCCAGATAAGACAGGACGAAACACTGAAGCTTTCTTT | CASSPDKTGRNTEAFF
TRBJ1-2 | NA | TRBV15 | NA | TGTGCCACCAGCAGAGGGGCCCCTTCGTATGGCTACACCTTC | CATSRGAPSYGYTF
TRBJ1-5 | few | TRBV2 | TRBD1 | TGTGCCAGCAGTCGGGACAGGGTGCCGGGGGAGCCCCAGCATTTT | CASSRDRVPGEPQHF
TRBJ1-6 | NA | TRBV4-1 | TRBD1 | TGCGCCAGCAGCCAAGATTTTGGGACAGGCTATTCACCCCTCCACTTT | CASSQDFGTGYSPLHF
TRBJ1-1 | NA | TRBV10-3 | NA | TGTGCCATCAGTGAGGGGGCCGCTGGGACTGAAGCTTTCTTT | CAISEGAAGTEAFF
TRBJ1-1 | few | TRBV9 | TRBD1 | TGTGCCAGCAGCTCACAGGGGGGCACTGAAGCTTTCTTT | CASSSQGGTEAFF
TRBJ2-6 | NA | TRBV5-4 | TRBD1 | TGTGCCAGCAGCTCGCAGGGGGCTGGGGCCAACGTCCTGACTTTC | CASSSQGAGANVLTF
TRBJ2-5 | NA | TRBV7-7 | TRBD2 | TGTGCCAGCAGCACGGGACTAGCGGGGGCATTAGAGACCCAGTACTTC | CASSTGLAGALETQYF
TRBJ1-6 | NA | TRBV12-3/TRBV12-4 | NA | TGTGCCAGCAGGACAGCGATTAATTCACCCCTCCACTTT | CASRTAINSPLHF
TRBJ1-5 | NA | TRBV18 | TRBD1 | TGTGCCAGCTCACCGGGACAGGCTAGCAATCAGCCCCAGCATTTT | CASSPGQASNQPQHF
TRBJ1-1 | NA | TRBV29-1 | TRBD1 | TGCAGCGCCCAGGGCGGCAGGGGGATGAACACTGAAGCTTTCTTT | CSAQGGRGMNTEAFF
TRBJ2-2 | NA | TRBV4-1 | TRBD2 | TGCGCCAGCAGCCAAGAAGGACTAGCGGTCACCGGGGAGCTGTTTTTT | CASSQEGLAVTGELFF
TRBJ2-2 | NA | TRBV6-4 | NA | TGTGCCAGCAGTGACTCTTGGGAGATAGTAAGCCCTTCGAACACCGGGGAGCTGTTTTTT | CASSDSWEIVSPSNTGELFF
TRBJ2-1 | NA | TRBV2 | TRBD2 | TGTGCCAGTTCCAGGACTAGCGGTCAAAATGAGCAGTTCTTC | CASSRTSGQNEQFF
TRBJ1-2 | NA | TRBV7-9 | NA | TGTGCCAGCAGCACAGACGGAACCTATGGCTACACCTTC | CASSTDGTYGYTF
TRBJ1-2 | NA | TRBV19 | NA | TGTGCCAGTAGTTCCGGACAGATTCAAGACTATGGCTACACCTTC | CASSSGQIQDYGYTF
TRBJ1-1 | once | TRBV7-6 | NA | TGTGCCAGCAGCTCGACATCGAACACTGAAGCTTTCTTT | CASSSTSNTEAFF
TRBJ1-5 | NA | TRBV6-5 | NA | TGTGCCGGATGGGGAGGGCAGCGCAATCAGCCCCAGCATTTT | CAGWGGQRNQPQHF
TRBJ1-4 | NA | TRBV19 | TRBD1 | TGTGCCAGTACCCCTAGGACAGGGGAGATGGAAAAACTGTTTTTT | CASTPRTGEMEKLFF
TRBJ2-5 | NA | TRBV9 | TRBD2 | TGTGCCAGCAGCCCGAGCGGGGGGAAAGAGACCCAGTACTTC | CASSPSGGKETQYF
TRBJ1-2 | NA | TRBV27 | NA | TGTGCCAGCAGGGGAACAGGGACTATCGCTGGCTACACCTTC | CASRGTGTIAGYTF
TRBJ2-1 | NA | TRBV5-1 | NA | TGCGCCAGCAGCCCGGATATAGGGAGAGGGCAGTTCTTC | CASSPDIGRGQFF
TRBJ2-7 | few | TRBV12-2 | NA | TGTGCAAGTCGCCGGAGGGGCTCCTACGAGCAGTACTTC | CASRRRGSYEQYF
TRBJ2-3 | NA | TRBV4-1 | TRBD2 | TGCGCCAGCACCAGACTAGCGGGGCTCACAGATACGCAGTATTTT | CASTRLAGLTDTQYF
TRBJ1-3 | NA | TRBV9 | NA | TGTGCCAGCAGCGCCTTGGACATCAGCTCTGGAAACACCATATATTTT | CASSALDISSGNTIYF
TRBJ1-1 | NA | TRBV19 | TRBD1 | TGTGCCAGTAGTGTCGACAGGGGGAGAAACACTGAAGCTTTCTTT | CASSVDRGRNTEAFF
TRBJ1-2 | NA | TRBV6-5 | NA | TGTGCCAGCACCCTATTAGGAGGCATTTATGGCTACACCTTC | CASTLLGGIYGYTF
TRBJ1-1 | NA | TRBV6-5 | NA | TGTGCCAGCAGTTCCAGACAGATGAACACTGAAGCTTTCTTT | CASSSRQMNTEAFF
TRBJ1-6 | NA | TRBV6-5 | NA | TGTGCCAGCAGTTACTCGGAGGGATCCTATAATTCACCCCTCCACTTT | CASSYSEGSYNSPLHF
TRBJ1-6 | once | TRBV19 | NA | TGTGCCAGTAGTCGGGAAGGTGCCTATAATTCACCCCTCCACTTT | CASSREGAYNSPLHF
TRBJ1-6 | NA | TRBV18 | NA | TGTGCCAGCTCACCCCAGAATAATTCACCCCTCCACTTT | CASSPQNNSPLHF
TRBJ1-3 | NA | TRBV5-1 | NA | TGCGCCAGCAGCTTGGCAGTCGTTCCTGGAAACACCATATATTTT | CASSLAVVPGNTIYF
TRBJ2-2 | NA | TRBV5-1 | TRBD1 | TGCGCCAGCAGCTTGGCCCTCTCGACAGGGGCCGGGGAGCTGTTTTTT | CASSLALSTGAGELFF